These T cell receptor beta chains were read from a single sample in a study of T-cell reconstitution after alpha-beta-depleted transplantation in children. Each CDR3 protein is one row after TCRdb ran MiXCR on the PCR reads. The sample yields about 540,000 distinct CDR3 sequences, about 17% seen once. Material: PBMCs from the stem cell graft donor, obtained from the stem cell graft. The receptor source for this set is a human donor who donated a stem cell graft to a child with acute lymphoblastic leukemia. Both conserved end residues are part of each CDR3. D genes are given only for firm matches. Only some rows state a clone size, as once, few, many or a class for expanded clones.

TRBV9	-	-	TRBJ1-2	TGTGCCAGCAGCGTAGGAGGGAGGGGGTCTAACTATGGCTACACCTTC	CASSVGGRGSNYGYTF
TRBV25-1	many	TRBD2	TRBJ2-7	TGTGCCAGCAGTGAATCCAAGGAGGCGGCTAGCGGCACCTACGAGCAGTACTTC	CASSESKEAASGTYEQYF
TRBV10-2	few	-	TRBJ2-1	TGCGCCAGCAGTCCCTATTACAATGAGCAGTTCTTC	CASSPYYNEQFF
TRBV7-9	few	TRBD2	TRBJ2-1	TGTGCCAGCAGATACGCCAATACTCCGGGAGGAGAGCAGTTCTTC	CASRYANTPGGEQFF
TRBV12-3/TRBV12-4	few	-	TRBJ2-7	TGTGCCAGCAGTAAGAACAGGGATGCGGGTGACGAGCAGTACTTC	CASSKNRDAGDEQYF
TRBV10-3	-	TRBD1	TRBJ1-1	TGTGCCATCAGATCCGGGACAGGGGACACTGAAGCTTTCTTT	CAIRSGTGDTEAFF
TRBV5-1	few	-	TRBJ2-1	TGCGCCAGCAGCGTCACGCTAGCACCAGTCGAGCAGTTCTTC	CASSVTLAPVEQFF
TRBV7-6	-	-	TRBJ2-6	TGTGCCAGCAGCTTAGACAGGGCGTCCTTCTCTGGGGCCAACGTCCTGACTTTC	CASSLDRASFSGANVLTF
TRBV7-9	-	TRBD1	TRBJ2-5	TGTGCCAGCAGCCACATTACAGGGGCCGTTGGGGAGACCCAGTACTTC	CASSHITGAVGETQYF
TRBV5-1	-	TRBD2	TRBJ2-1	TGCGCCAGCAGCTTCGGCGGGAGGGCCGCAGATTTTAACTACAATGAGCAGTTCTTC	CASSFGGRAADFNYNEQFF
TRBV4-2	-	TRBD2	TRBJ2-5	TGTGCCAGCAGCACTCCGGGACTAGCGGGATTCCAAGAGACCCAGTACTTC	CASSTPGLAGFQETQYF
TRBV5-1	few	-	TRBJ2-1	TGCGCCAGCAGCTTGCGGGCCCTAGCCTACAATGAGCAGTTCTTC	CASSLRALAYNEQFF
TRBV12-3/TRBV12-4	-	-	TRBJ1-6	TGTGCCAGCGGGGCGTGGAATTCACCCCTCCACTTT	CASGAWNSPLHF
TRBV5-1	few	-	TRBJ1-4	TGCGCCAGCAGCTTGGCAGGGGAAAAACTGTTTTTT	CASSLAGEKLFF
TRBV7-9	few	-	TRBJ2-7	TGTGCCAGCAGCGCCACCGGGACTTCGCTCGTAGAGCAGTACTTC	CASSATGTSLVEQYF
TRBV5-1	few	-	TRBJ1-1	TGCGCCAGCAGCTTGGGGGGCGCGGAGACTGAAGCTTTCTTT	CASSLGGAETEAFF
TRBV11-1	many	TRBD2	TRBJ2-1	TGTGCCAGCAGCTTGGCGCCTATCGGGACTAGCGGGTTCTCCTACAATGAGCAGTTCTTC	CASSLAPIGTSGFSYNEQFF
TRBV27	-	-	TRBJ2-7	TGTGCCAGCAGTTTAGACTTAACAGGGATCAACGAGCAGTACTTC	CASSLDLTGINEQYF
TRBV5-1	few	-	TRBJ1-2	TGCGCCAGCAGCTTGGATGTGGGGGGGGGTCGTTTCGGCTACACCTTC	CASSLDVGGGRFGYTF
TRBV7-9	-	-	TRBJ2-5	TGTGCCAGCAGCCCGGGACTGGGGCCGGGGACCCAGTACTTC	CASSPGLGPGTQYF